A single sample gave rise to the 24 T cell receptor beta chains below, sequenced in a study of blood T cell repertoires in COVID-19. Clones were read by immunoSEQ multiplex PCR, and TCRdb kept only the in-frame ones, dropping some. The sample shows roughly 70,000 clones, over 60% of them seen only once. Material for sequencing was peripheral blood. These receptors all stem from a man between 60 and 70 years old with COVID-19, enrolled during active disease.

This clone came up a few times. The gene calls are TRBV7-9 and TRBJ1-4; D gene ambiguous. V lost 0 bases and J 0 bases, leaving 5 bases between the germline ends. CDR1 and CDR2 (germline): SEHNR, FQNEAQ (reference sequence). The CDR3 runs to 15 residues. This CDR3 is CASSLAATTNEKLFF. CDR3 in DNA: TGTGCCAGCAGCTTAGCGGCCACAACTAATGAAAAACTGTTTTTT.

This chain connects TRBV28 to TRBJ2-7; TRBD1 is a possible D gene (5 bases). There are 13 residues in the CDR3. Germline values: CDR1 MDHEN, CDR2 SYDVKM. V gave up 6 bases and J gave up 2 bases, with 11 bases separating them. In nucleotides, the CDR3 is TGTGCCAGCAGCAGACAGAGTGCCTACGAGCAGTACTTC. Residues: CASSRQSAYEQYF.

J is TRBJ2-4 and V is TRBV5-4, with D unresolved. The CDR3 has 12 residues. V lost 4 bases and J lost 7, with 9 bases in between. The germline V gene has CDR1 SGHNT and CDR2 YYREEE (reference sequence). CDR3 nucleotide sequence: TGTGCCAGCAGCACATGGAGCAACATTCAGTACTTC. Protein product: CASSTWSNIQYF. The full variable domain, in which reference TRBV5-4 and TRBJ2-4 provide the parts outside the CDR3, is ETGVTQSPTHLIKTRGQQVTLRCSSQSGHNTVSWYQQALGQGPQFIFQYYREEENGRGNFPPRFSGLQFPNYSSELNVNALELDDSALYLCASSTWSNIQYFGAGTRLSVL.

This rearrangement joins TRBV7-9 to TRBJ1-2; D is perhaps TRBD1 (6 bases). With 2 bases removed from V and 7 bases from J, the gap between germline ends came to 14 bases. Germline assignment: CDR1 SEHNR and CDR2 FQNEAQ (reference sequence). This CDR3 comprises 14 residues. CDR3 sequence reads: CASSLNTGGAGYTF. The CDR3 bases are TGTGCCAGCAGCTTAAATACTGGGGGCGCTGGCTACACCTTC.

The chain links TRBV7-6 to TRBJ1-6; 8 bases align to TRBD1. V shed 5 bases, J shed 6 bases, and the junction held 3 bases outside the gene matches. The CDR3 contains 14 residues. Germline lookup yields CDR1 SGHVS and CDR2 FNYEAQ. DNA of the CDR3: TGTGCCAGCAGCCTCGACAGGGGTAATTCACCCCTCCACTTT. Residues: CASSLDRGNSPLHF.

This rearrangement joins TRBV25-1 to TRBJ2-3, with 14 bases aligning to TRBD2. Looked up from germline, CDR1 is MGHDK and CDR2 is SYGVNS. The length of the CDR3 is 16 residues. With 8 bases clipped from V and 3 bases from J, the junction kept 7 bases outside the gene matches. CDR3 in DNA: TGTGCCAGCTCTAGACTAGCGGGAGGGGGGACAGATACGCAGTATTTT. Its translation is CASSRLAGGGTDTQYF.

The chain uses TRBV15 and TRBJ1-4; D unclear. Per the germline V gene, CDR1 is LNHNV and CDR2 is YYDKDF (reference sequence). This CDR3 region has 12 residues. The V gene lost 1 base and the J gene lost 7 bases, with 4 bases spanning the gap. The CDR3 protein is CATSRASEKLFF. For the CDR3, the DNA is TGTGCCACCAGCAGAGCGAGTGAAAAACTGTTTTTT.

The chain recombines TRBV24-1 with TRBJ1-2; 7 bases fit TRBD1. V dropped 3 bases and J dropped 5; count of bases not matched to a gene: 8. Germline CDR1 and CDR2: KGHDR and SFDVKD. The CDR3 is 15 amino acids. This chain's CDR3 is CATSDPGQPIYGYTF. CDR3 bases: TGTGCCACCAGTGATCCGGGACAGCCGATATATGGCTACACCTTC.

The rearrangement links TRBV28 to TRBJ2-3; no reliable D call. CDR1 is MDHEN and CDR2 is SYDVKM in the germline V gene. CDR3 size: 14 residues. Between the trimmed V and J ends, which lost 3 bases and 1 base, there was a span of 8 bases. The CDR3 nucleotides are TGTGCCAGCAGTTTCGGCGGCGGCACAGATACGCAGTATTTT. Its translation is CASSFGGGTDTQYF. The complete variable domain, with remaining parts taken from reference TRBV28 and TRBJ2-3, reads DVKVTQSSRYLVKRTGEKVFLECVQDMDHENMFWYRQDPGLGLRLIYFSYDVKMKEKGDIPEGYSVSREKKERFSLILESASTNQTSMYLCASSFGGGTDTQYFGPGTRLTVL.

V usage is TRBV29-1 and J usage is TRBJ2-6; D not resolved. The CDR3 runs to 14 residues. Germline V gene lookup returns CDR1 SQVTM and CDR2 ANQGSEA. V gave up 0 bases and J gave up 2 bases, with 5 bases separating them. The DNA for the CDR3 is TGCAGCGTTGAAGATACTACTGGGGCCAACGTCCTGACTTTC. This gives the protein CSVEDTTGANVLTF.

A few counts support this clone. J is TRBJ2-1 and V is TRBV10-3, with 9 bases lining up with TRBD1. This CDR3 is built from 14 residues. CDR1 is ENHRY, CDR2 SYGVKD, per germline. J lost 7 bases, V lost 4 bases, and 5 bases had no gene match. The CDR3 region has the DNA TGTGCCATCAGTGCACAGGGGGCGCAGAATGAGCAGTTCTTC. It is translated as CAISAQGAQNEQFF.

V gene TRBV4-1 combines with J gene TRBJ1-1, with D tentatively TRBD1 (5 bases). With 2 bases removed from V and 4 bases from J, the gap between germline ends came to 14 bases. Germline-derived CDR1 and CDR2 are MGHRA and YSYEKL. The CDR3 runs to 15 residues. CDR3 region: CASSQRGLGGTEAFF. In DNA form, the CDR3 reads TGCGCCAGCAGCCAAAGGGGACTGGGTGGCACTGAAGCTTTCTTT.

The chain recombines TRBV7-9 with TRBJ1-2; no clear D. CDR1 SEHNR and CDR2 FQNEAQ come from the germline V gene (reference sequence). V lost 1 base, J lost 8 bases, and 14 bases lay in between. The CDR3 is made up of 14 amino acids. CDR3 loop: CASSLVGSSEGYTF. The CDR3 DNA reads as TGTGCCAGCAGCTTAGTCGGATCCAGCGAAGGCTACACCTTC.

CDR3 nucleotide sequence: TGTGCCAGCAGGAGGGGGCCTAGCACAGATACGCAGTATTTT. It yields the protein CASRRGPSTDTQYF. This chain uses TRBV6-5 with TRBJ2-3; 7 nucleotides align to TRBD1. Losses at the gene ends were 6 bases for V and 0 bases for J; bases not matched to a gene: 3. This CDR3 comprises 14 residues. Germline CDR1 and CDR2: MNHEY and SVGAGI.

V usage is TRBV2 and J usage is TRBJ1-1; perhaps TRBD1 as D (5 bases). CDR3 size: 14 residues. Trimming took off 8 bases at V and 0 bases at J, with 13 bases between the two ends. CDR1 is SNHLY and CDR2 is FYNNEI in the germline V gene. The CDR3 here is CASVGGVLNTEAFF. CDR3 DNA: TGTGCCAGCGTGGGAGGGGTGCTGAACACTGAAGCTTTCTTT.

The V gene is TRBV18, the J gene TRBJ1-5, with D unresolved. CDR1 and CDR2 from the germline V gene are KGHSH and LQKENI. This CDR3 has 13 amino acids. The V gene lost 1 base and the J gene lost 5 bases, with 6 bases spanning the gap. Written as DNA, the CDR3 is TGTGCCAGCTCACCACTAGGAGATCAGCCCCAGCATTTT. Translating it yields CASSPLGDQPQHF.

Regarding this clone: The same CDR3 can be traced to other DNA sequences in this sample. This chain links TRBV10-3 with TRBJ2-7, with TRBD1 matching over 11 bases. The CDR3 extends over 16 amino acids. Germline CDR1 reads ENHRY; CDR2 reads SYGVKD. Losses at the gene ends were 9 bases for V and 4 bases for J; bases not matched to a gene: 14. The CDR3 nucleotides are TGTGCCATTAGGTCGCCCGGAGGGACAGGGGGTTACGAGCAGTACTTC. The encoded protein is CAIRSPGGTGGYEQYF.

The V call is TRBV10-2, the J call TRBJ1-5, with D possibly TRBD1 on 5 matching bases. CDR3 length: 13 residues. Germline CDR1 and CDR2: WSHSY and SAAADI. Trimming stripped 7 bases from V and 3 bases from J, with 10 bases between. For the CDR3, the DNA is TGCGCCAGCACCCAGGGATACAATCAGCCCCAGCATTTT. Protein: CASTQGYNQPQHF.

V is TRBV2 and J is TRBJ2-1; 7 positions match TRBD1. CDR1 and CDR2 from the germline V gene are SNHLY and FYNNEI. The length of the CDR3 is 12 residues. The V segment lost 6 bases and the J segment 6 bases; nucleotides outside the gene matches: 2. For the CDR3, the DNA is TGTGCCAGCAGGGGGGACAGCAATGAGCAGTTCTTC. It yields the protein CASRGDSNEQFF. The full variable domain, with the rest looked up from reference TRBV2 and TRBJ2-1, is EPEVTQTPSHQVTQMGQEVILRCVPISNHLYFYWYRQILGQKVEFLVSFYNNEISEKSEIFDDQFSVERPDGSNFTLKIRSTKLEDSAMYFCASRGDSNEQFFGPGTRLTVL.

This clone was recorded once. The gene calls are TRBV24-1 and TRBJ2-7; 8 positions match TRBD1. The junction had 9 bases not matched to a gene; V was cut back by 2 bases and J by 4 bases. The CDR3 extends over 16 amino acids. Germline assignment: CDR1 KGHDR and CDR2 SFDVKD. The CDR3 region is CATSDSGRDRIYEQYF. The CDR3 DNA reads TGTGCCACCAGTGATTCTGGCCGGGACAGGATATACGAGCAGTACTTC.

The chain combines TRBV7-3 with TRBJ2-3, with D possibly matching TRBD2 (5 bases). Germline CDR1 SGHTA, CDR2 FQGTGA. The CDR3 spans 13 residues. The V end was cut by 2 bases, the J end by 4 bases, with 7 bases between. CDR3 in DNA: TGTGCCAGCAGCTTAGACTACGCAGATACGCAGTATTTT. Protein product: CASSLDYADTQYF.

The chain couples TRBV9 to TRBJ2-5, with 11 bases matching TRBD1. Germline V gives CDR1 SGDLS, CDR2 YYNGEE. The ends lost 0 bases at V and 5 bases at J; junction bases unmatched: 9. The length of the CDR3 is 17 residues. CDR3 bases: TGTGCCAGCAGCGTAGCCGGGACAGGGGGTCTCCTGGAGACCCAGTACTTC. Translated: CASSVAGTGGLLETQYF. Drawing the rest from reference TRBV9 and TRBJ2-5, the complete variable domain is DSGVTQTPKHLITATGQRVTLRCSPRSGDLSVYWYQQSLDQGLQFLIQYYNGEERAKGNILERFSAQQFPDLHSELNLSSLELGDSALYFCASSVAGTGGLLETQYFGPGTRLLVL.

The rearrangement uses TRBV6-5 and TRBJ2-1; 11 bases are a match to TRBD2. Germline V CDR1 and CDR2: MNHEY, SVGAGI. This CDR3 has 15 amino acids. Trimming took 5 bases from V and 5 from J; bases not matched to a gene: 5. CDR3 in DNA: TGTGCCAGCAGTCAATATAGCGGGGGGGACAATGAGCAGTTCTTC. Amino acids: CASSQYSGGDNEQFF.

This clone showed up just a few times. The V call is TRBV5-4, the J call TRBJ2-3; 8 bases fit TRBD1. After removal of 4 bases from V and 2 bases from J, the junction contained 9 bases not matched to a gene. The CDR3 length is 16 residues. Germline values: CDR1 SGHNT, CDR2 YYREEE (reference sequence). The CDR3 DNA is TGTGCCAGCAGCACCAACAGGGGGACCTACACAGATACGCAGTATTTT. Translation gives CASSTNRGTYTDTQYF.